Listed below are T cell receptor beta chains from one sample, sequenced in a study of cytomegalovirus exposure and HLA in healthy donors. The assay was immunoSEQ multiplex PCR, and TCRdb's table has in-frame clones only and misses some. The sample lists over 100,000 clones; over 65% were seen once. Sequencing was performed on PBMCs. The source of these receptors is a woman in her thirties in good health and CMV-seronegative. CDR3s include the opening cysteine and the closing phenylalanine or tryptophan. Each record gives: V gene, clone size, J gene, D gene, CDR3 protein, CDR3 DNA. D genes are given only for firm matches. Clone size is not always given. Where it is, it says once, few, many or a class for expanded clones.

TRBV7-3	NA	TRBJ2-1	NA	CASSQQEYNEQFF	TGTGCCAGCAGCCAACAGGAGTACAATGAGCAGTTCTTC
TRBV30	NA	TRBJ2-7	NA	CAWSVQGWQYF	TGTGCCTGGAGTGTACAGGGATGGCAGTACTTC
TRBV21-1	NA	TRBJ2-4	NA	CASLGAMTGTGENIQYF	TGTGCCAGCTTAGGGGCTATGACCGGGACAGGGGAAAACATTCAGTACTTC
TRBV27	NA	TRBJ2-2	TRBD2	CASRPTSGRARSTGELFF	TGTGCCAGCAGGCCTACTAGCGGGAGGGCTAGGAGCACCGGGGAGCTGTTTTTT
TRBV15	NA	TRBJ2-1	TRBD2	CATSRGGRLAGFNEQFF	TGTGCCACCAGCAGAGGGGGGCGACTAGCGGGATTCAATGAGCAGTTCTTC
TRBV5-6	few	TRBJ1-1	NA	CASSLVAAEAFF	TGTGCCAGCAGCTTGGTGGCGGCGGAAGCTTTCTTT
TRBV5-1	NA	TRBJ2-1	TRBD2	CASSLGSSGRALGNEQFF	TGCGCCAGCAGCTTGGGGTCTAGCGGGAGAGCCCTGGGCAATGAGCAGTTCTTC
TRBV4-3	NA	TRBJ1-2	NA	CASSQERFSGYTF	TGCGCCAGCAGCCAAGAAAGATTTAGTGGCTACACCTTC
TRBV19	NA	TRBJ1-2	NA	CASSMRRQEYGYTF	TGTGCCAGTAGTATGCGTAGACAAGAATATGGCTACACCTTC
TRBV10-1	NA	TRBJ2-1	NA	CASSGREIYNEQFF	TGCGCCAGCAGTGGGAGGGAAATCTACAATGAGCAGTTCTTC
TRBV6-1	few	TRBJ1-2	NA	CASRLTGNGYTF	TGTGCCAGCAGGCTCACAGGGAATGGCTACACCTTC
TRBV30	NA	TRBJ2-1	TRBD2	CACPRLAGGPSYNEQFF	TGTGCCTGCCCCCGACTAGCGGGGGGGCCTTCCTACAATGAGCAGTTCTTC
TRBV18	NA	TRBJ1-2	TRBD1	CASSPLRGDGYTF	TGTGCCAGCTCACCACTCAGGGGGGATGGCTACACCTTC
TRBV6-1	NA	TRBJ2-7	NA	CASSERTSTGSTTYEQYF	TGTGCCAGCAGTGAACGGACCTCGACAGGCTCCACCACCTACGAGCAGTACTTC
TRBV5-1	NA	TRBJ2-7	TRBD1	CASSRQGRSYEQYF	TGCGCCAGCAGCCGACAGGGAAGGAGCTACGAGCAGTACTTC
TRBV25-1	few	TRBJ2-1	TRBD1	CASSSDRVVNEQFF	TGTGCCAGTTCCTCGGACAGGGTGGTAAATGAGCAGTTCTTC